The source of this T cell receptor (beta chain) is a study of naive and memory T cell subsets. Study-wide points: From naive to CM, EM and EMRA, diversity decreased and Gini increased. Naive and memory repertoire findings lacked a ground truth for validation. A few larger clonotypes appeared in naive repertoires, especially CD8, possibly memory cells re-expressing CD45RA.

This clonotype was seen more than once but under ten times. Its specificity is unknown. Germline V gene data show CDR1 as SGHNT and CDR2 as YYREEE (reference sequence). CDR3 length: 16 amino acids. The ends lost 5 bases at V and 2 bases at J; junction bases unmatched: 11. Both TRBC1 and TRBC2 were covered by a beta constant-region primer of two equimolar oligonucleotides. The ligated cDNA underwent four PCR rounds using SP2 and nested alpha and beta constant-region primers. TCRdb re-derived calls from the UMI-ligation and nested PCR reads in MiXCR, one entry per CDR3 protein. The sample lists approximately 80,000 distinct CDR3 sequences, roughly 9.3% occurring once.

Sequences were obtained from naive CD8+ T cells from blood. The chain recombines TRBV5-4 with TRBJ2-5, with 8 bases fitting TRBD2. The receptor's source is a human donor in good health. The CDR3 sequence is CASRLKRERSQETQYF. DNA of the CDR3: TGTGCCAGCAGATTGAAGCGGGAGCGGTCACAAGAGACCCAGTACTTC.